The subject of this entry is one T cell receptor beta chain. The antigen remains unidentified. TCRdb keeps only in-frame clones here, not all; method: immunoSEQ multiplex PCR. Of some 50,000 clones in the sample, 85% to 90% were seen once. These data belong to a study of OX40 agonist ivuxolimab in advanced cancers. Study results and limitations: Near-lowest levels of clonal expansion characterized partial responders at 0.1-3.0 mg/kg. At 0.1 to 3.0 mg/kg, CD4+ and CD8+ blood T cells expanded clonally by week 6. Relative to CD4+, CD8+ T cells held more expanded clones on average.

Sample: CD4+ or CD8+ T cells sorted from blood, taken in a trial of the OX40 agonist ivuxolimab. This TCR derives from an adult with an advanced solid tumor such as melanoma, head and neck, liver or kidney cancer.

In DNA, the CDR3 is TGTGCCAGCAGTTTGAAACCGACTAACACTGAAGCTTTCTTT. It specifies CASSLKPTNTEAFF. The gene calls are TRBV27 and TRBJ1-1, with D hard to call. Trimming pared 3 bases from V and 2 bases from J, leaving 10 bases between. Germline loops: CDR1 MNHEY, CDR2 SMNVEV (reference sequence). The CDR3 extends over 14 amino acids.